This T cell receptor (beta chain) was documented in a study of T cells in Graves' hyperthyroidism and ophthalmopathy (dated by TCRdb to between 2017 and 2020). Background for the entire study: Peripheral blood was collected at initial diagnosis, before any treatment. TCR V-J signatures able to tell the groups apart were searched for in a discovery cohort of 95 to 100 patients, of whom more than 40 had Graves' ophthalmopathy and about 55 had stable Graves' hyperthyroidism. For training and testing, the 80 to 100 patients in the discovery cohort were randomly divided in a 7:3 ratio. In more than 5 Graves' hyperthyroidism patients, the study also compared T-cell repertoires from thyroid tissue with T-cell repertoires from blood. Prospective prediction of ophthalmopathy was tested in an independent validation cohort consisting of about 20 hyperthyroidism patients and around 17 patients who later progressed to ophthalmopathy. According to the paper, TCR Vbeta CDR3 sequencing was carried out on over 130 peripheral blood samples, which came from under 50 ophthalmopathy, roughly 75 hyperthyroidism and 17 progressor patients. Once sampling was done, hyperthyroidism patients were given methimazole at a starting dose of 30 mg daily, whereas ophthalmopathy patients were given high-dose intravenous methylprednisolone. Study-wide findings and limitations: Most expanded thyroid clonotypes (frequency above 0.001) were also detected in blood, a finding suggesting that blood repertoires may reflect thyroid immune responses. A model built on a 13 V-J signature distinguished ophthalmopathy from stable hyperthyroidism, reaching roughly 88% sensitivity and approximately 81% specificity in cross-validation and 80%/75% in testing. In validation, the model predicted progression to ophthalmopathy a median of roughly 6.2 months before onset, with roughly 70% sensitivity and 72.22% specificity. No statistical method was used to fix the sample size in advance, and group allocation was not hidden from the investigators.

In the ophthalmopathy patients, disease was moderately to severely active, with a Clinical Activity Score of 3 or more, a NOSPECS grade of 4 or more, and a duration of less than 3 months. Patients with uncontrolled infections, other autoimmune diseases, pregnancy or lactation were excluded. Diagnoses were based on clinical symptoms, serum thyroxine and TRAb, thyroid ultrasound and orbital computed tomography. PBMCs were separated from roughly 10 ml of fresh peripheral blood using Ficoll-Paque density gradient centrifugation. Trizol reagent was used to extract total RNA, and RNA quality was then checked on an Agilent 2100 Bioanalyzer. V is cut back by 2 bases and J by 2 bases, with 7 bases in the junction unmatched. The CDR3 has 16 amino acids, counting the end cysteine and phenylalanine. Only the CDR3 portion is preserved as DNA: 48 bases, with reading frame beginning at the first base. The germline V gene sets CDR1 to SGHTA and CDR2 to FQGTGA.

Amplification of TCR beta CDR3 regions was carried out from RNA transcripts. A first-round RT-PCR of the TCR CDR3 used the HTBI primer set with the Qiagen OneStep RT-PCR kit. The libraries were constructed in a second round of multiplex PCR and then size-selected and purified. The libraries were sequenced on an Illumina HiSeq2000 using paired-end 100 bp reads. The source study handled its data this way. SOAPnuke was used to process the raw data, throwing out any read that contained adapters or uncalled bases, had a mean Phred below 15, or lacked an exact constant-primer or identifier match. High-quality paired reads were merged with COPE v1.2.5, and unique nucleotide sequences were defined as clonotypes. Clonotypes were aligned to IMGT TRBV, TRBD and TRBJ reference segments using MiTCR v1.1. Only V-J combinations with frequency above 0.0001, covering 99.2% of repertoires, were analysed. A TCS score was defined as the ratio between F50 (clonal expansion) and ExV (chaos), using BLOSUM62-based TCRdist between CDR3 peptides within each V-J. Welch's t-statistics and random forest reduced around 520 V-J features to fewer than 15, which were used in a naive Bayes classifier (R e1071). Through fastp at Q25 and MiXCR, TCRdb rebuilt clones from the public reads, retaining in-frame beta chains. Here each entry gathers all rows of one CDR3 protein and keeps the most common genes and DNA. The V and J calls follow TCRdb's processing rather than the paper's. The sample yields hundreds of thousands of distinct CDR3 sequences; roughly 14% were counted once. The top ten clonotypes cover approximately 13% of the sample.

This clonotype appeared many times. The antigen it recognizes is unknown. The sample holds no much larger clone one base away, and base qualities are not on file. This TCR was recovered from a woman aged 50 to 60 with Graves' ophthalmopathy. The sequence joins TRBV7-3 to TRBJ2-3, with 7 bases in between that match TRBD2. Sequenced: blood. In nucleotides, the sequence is TGTGCCAGCAGCTTATCATCTAGCGGACTCACAGATACGCAGTATTTT. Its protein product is CASSLSSSGLTDTQYF. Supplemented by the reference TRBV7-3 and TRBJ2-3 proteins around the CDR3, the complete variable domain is GAGVSQTPSNKVTEKGKYVELRCDPISGHTALYWYRQSLGQGPEFLIYFQGTGAADDSGLPNDRFFAVRPEGSVSTLKIQRTERGDSAVYLCASSLSSSGLTDTQYFGPGTRLTVL.